Shown below are 13 T cell receptor beta chains from a single sample sequenced in a study of a mutant IDH1 vaccine in newly diagnosed glioma. As for time point: week 47, end of study. Each dose of the vaccine consisted of 300 ug of mutant IDH1 20-mer peptide, with topical imiquimod. Only in-frame clones appear in the TCRdb table, and some are missing; sequencing was by immunoSEQ multiplex PCR. Of tens of thousands of clones listed, less than 90% are singletons. The antigens for these receptors are not known. The sample consisted of PBMCs, taken from a glioma patient whose treatment included an IDH1 peptide vaccine. Receptor source: a man aged 25 to 40 with glioma.

This clone was detected a few times. The genes are TRBV25-1 and TRBJ1-1, with D unclear. The V and J ends lost 7 bases and 0 bases respectively, with 12 bases between them. The length of the CDR3 is 14 residues. Germline lookup yields CDR1 MGHDK and CDR2 SYGVNS. CDR3 sequence reads: CASKHGSLNTEAFF. CDR3 coding DNA: TGTGCCAGCAAACACGGGTCCCTGAACACTGAAGCTTTCTTT.

J is TRBJ2-7 and V is TRBV7-9; 7 bases line up with TRBD2. This CDR3 is 14 amino acids long. CDR1 is SEHNR, CDR2 FQNEAQ, per germline (reference sequence). The V gene end was trimmed by 6 bases and the J gene end by 6 bases; junction bases not matched to a gene: 11. CDR3 nucleotides: TGTGCCAGCAGTGAGACTGGGACTACCCCCGAGCAGTACTTC. Translation: CASSETGTTPEQYF.

V gene TRBV13 combines with J gene TRBJ2-7; 12 nucleotides line up with TRBD2. V lost 2 bases to trimming and J lost 4 bases; unmatched junction nucleotides: 6. The CDR3 loop spans 16 amino acids. CDR1 PRHDT and CDR2 FYEKMQ come from the germline V gene (reference sequence). This chain's CDR3 is CASSLLAGGNSYEQYF. DNA of the CDR3: TGTGCCAGCAGCTTACTAGCGGGGGGGAACTCGTACGAGCAGTACTTC.

The table lists this clone with a count of one. The V call is TRBV7-2, the J call TRBJ1-3; no firm D call. The V gene lost 4 bases and the J gene lost 0 bases, with 10 bases spanning the gap. Germline lookup yields CDR1 SGHTA and CDR2 FQGNSA. The CDR3 is made up of 15 amino acids. The CDR3 DNA is TGTGCCAGCAGCTCCTCACTGATCTCTGGAAACACCATATATTTT. The encoded protein is CASSSSLISGNTIYF.

V gene TRBV25-1 combines with J gene TRBJ1-4, with D unclear. From germline, CDR1 is MGHDK and CDR2 SYGVNS. This CDR3 spans 16 amino acids. V lost 4 bases and J lost 2, with 14 bases in between. The CDR3 loop reads CASSVRDPSTNEKLFF. As DNA, the CDR3 is TGTGCCAGCAGTGTACGAGACCCATCGACTAATGAAAAACTGTTTTTT.

The rearrangement uses TRBV6-6 and TRBJ1-2; no definite D call. The CDR3 consists of 16 residues. Germline V gene sequence: CDR1 MNHNY, CDR2 SVGAGI (reference sequence). Trimming cost V 0 bases and J 2 bases, with 13 bases left between them. The CDR3 region is CASSYSGDKRNYGYTF. As DNA, the CDR3 is TGTGCCAGCAGTTACTCTGGAGACAAACGAAACTATGGCTACACCTTC.

This chain connects TRBV5-1 to TRBJ1-2, with a possible D match to TRBD1 (5 bases). Trimming left V 5 bases short and J 4 bases short, with 15 bases between. There are 14 residues in the CDR3. Per the germline V gene, CDR1 is SGHRS and CDR2 is YFSETQ. The CDR3 here is CASSYLGGGYGYTF. The CDR3 nucleotides read TGCGCCAGCAGTTACCTGGGGGGAGGCTATGGCTACACCTTC. The whole variable domain, filled in from reference TRBV5-1 and TRBJ1-2, reads KAGVTQTPRYLIKTRGQQVTLSCSPISGHRSVSWYQQTPGQGLQFLFEYFSETQRNKGNFPGRFSGRQFSNSRSEMNVSTLELGDSALYLCASSYLGGGYGYTFGSGTRLTVV.

This sequence joins TRBV6-5 and TRBJ1-1, with a tentative D call TRBD1 (5 bases). V lost 10 bases, J lost 3 bases, and 9 bases lay in between. Germline loops: CDR1 MNHEY, CDR2 SVGAGI. This CDR3 comprises 11 residues. The CDR3 region is CATREYTEAFF. As DNA, the CDR3 is TGTGCCACCAGGGAGTACACTGAAGCTTTCTTT.

This chain uses TRBV6-5 with TRBJ1-5; D gene uncertain. The V gene's germline CDR1 is MNHEY and CDR2 SVGAGI. The CDR3 is 13 residues long. Trimming took off 0 bases at V and 6 bases at J, with 6 bases between the two ends. CDR3 sequence: CASSYSRVQPQHF. DNA of the CDR3: TGTGCCAGCAGTTACTCTCGGGTTCAGCCCCAGCATTTT.

The chain carries TRBV7-9 and TRBJ1-2, with D unclear. Trimming cost V 5 bases and J 9 bases, with 22 bases left between them. CDR1 and CDR2 from the germline V gene are SEHNR and FQNEAQ (reference sequence). The CDR3 loop spans 15 amino acids. The CDR3 here is CASSLTYSDRLCYTF. The DNA of the CDR3 is TGTGCCAGCAGCCTTACTTATTCTGATAGGTTGTGCTACACCTTC.

The rearrangement links TRBV5-4 to TRBJ1-4; tentative D call: TRBD1 (5 bases). V was cut by 0 bases and J by 11 bases, with 11 bases left in between. This CDR3 is built from 13 residues. The germline V gene has CDR1 SGHNT and CDR2 YYREEE (reference sequence). The CDR3 sequence: CASSLDLAGKLFF. In DNA form, the CDR3 reads TGTGCCAGCAGCTTGGATTTGGCAGGGAAACTGTTTTTT.

J is TRBJ2-5 and V is TRBV2, with TRBD1 as a possible D gene (5 bases). V was pared by 8 bases and J by 5 bases, with 18 bases between. Germline V CDR1 and CDR2: SNHLY, FYNNEI. There are 14 residues in the CDR3. The CDR3 nucleotides are TGTGCCAGCGATAGGCCAGGGAAGGCGGAGACCCAGTACTTC. Its protein is CASDRPGKAETQYF.

This chain links TRBV5-1 with TRBJ2-3; 7 nucleotides align to TRBD2. After removal of 4 bases from V and 4 bases from J, the junction contained 6 bases not matched to a gene. The CDR3 consists of 14 residues. Germline V gene sequence: CDR1 SGHRS, CDR2 YFSETQ. The chain's CDR3 is CASSPGRGADTQYF. The CDR3 coding sequence is TGCGCCAGCAGCCCGGGGAGGGGCGCAGATACGCAGTATTTT.